One sample yielded the 12 T cell receptor beta chains listed below, sequenced in a study of CD8 T cells in Susac syndrome. When the RNA was reverse transcribed, random hexamers were used with an input of about 0.5 to 1 ug. TCRdb re-derived calls from the immunoSEQ multiplex PCR reads in MiXCR, one entry per CDR3 protein. The table has about 200,000 distinct CDR3 sequences, roughly 91% seen once; the top ten hold roughly 0.087%. The sequencing input was CD4+ T cells from PBMCs. These receptors were collected from a human donor with Susac syndrome.

This clonotype was picked up one time. The chain is built from TRBV7-9 and TRBJ1-1; possible D gene TRBD1, 5 bases. Germline V gene lookup returns CDR1 SEHNR and CDR2 FQNEAQ (reference sequence). V lost 8 bases and J lost 1, with 17 bases in between. The CDR3 consists of 15 residues. CDR3 DNA sequence: TGTGCCAGCGCACCTTCGAGTACAGGGAACACTGAAGCTTTCTTT. Translated: CASAPSSTGNTEAFF.

The J gene is TRBJ2-7, the V gene TRBV30, with 11 bases lining up with TRBD2. The CDR3 is 20 residues long. Per germline, CDR1 GTSNPN and CDR2 SVGIG (reference sequence). With V trimmed by 0 bases and J by 5 bases, 21 bases remained unmatched. CDR3 residues: CAWSVGLRILAGVVGHEQYF. CDR3 in DNA: TGTGCCTGGAGTGTGGGGCTAAGGATACTAGCGGGGGTAGTCGGCCACGAGCAGTACTTC.

This chain uses TRBV4-1 with TRBJ1-3; the match to TRBD1 covers 10 bases. From germline, CDR1 is MGHRA and CDR2 YSYEKL. J gave up 8 bases and V 0 bases, and 4 bases lay outside the gene matches. CDR3 length: 15 residues. The CDR3 here is CASSQEGQGRHTIYF. The CDR3 DNA is TGCGCCAGCAGCCAAGAGGGACAGGGGAGACACACCATATATTTT.

V usage is TRBV9 and J usage is TRBJ2-7, with D possibly TRBD1 on 6 matching bases. Trimming removed 0 bases from V and 1 base from J, with 8 bases in between. Germline V lookup: CDR1 SGDLS, CDR2 YYNGEE. This CDR3 region has 14 residues. CDR3 nucleotides: TGTGCCAGCAGCGTAGCTACAGGGTCCTACGAGCAGTACTTC. Translating gives CASSVATGSYEQYF.

Here the CDR3 reads CASSLADLHGYTF. CDR3 nucleotides: TGTGCCAGCAGCTTGGCGGACCTGCACGGCTACACCTTC. The J gene is TRBJ1-2, the V gene TRBV5-6; D ambiguous. The CDR3 consists of 13 residues. CDR1 is SGHDT, CDR2 YYEEEE, per germline. Trimming removed 0 bases from V and 8 bases from J, with 11 bases in between.

The J gene is TRBJ1-1, the V gene TRBV18, with 9 bases lining up with TRBD1. The V and J ends lost 3 bases and 5 bases, in that order; junction bases with no gene match: 4. Germline V gene data show CDR1 as KGHSH and CDR2 as LQKENI. The CDR3 extends over 14 amino acids. CDR3 protein: CASSPGQGRTEAFF. The DNA of the CDR3 is TGTGCCAGCTCACCCGGACAGGGGAGGACTGAAGCTTTCTTT.

The rearrangement links TRBV5-1 to TRBJ2-7; D remains unclear. Germline CDR1 and CDR2: SGHRS and YFSETQ. The V and J ends lost 2 bases and 2 bases respectively, with 11 bases between them. This CDR3 spans 14 amino acids. DNA for the CDR3: TGCGCCAGCAGCTTTATAGGAAGCCCCTACGAGCAGTACTTC. As protein: CASSFIGSPYEQYF.

The chain uses TRBV28 and TRBJ2-1; D ambiguous. Germline CDR1 reads MDHEN; CDR2 reads SYDVKM. The V end was cut by 11 bases, the J end by 6 bases, with 20 bases between. The CDR3 consists of 14 residues. The CDR3 spells CAYSESAVFNEQFF. CDR3 DNA: TGTGCCTATTCGGAGAGTGCGGTCTTCAATGAGCAGTTCTTC.

The chain employs TRBV7-9 and TRBJ1-4; no firm D call. Trimming pared 1 base from V and 10 bases from J, leaving 10 bases between. Germline V CDR1 and CDR2: SEHNR, FQNEAQ (reference sequence). The CDR3 consists of 13 residues. In nucleotides, the CDR3 is TGTGCCAGCAGCTTAGAGGAGAGAAGAAAACTGTTTTTT. This translates into CASSLEERRKLFF.

The CDR3 nucleotides read TGTGCCAGCAGCCAAGGAGCTAGCGGGAAAGGCTGGGAGACCCAGTACTTC. Translation gives CASSQGASGKGWETQYF. The chain joins TRBV3-1 to TRBJ2-5, with 9 bases lining up with TRBD2. The CDR3 contains 17 residues. CDR1 is LGHDT and CDR2 is YNNKEL in the germline V gene (reference sequence). After removal of 1 base from V and 5 bases from J, the junction contained 11 bases not matched to a gene.

The V call is TRBV29-1, the J call TRBJ2-7; 14 nucleotides match TRBD2. In germline, CDR1 is SQVTM, CDR2 ANQGSEA. This CDR3 is 12 amino acids long. V gave up 7 bases and J gave up 7 bases; unmatched junction bases: 3. In nucleotides, the CDR3 is TGCAGCGCTGGACTAGCGGGAGGAGAGCAGTACTTC. This sequence encodes CSAGLAGGEQYF.

This chain uses TRBV19 with TRBJ2-1; 9 nucleotides align to TRBD2. From germline, CDR1 is LNHDA and CDR2 SQIVND (reference sequence). V lost 5 bases, J lost 2 bases, and 19 bases stayed unmatched. CDR3 length: 20 residues. The CDR3 loop is CASSPKGGWREGLAYNEQFF. The CDR3 coding sequence is TGTGCCAGTAGTCCCAAAGGTGGGTGGCGGGAGGGACTAGCCTACAATGAGCAGTTCTTC.